One sample yielded the 10 T cell receptor beta chains listed below, sequenced in a study of cytomegalovirus exposure and HLA in healthy donors. Assay: immunoSEQ multiplex PCR; the TCRdb copy retains only in-frame clones and omits some. The sample has tens of thousands of clones, 96% seen once; the top ten hold 4.5%. The sample was PBMCs. The origin of the receptors is a young woman in good health and CMV-seropositive.

The V and J genes are TRBV21-1 and TRBJ1-1; TRBD1, the D gene given by the table, was not confirmed from the DNA. TRBV21-1 is listed as a pseudogene. CDR3 length: 15 amino acids. CDR3 sequence reads: CASINRTFGFTEAFF. The CDR3 nucleotides read TGTGCCAGCATCAATCGGACATTCGGGTTCACTGAAGCTTTCTTT.

V is TRBV4-3 and J is TRBJ2-3; TRBD2 matches at 10 bases. J was trimmed by 8 bases and V by 1 base; bases with no gene match: 3. This CDR3 is built from 14 residues. Germline CDR1 LGHNA, CDR2 YSLEER. The CDR3 loop reads CASSQGAGGLTQYF. The CDR3 nucleotides are TGCGCCAGCAGCCAAGGAGCGGGAGGGCTTACGCAGTATTTT.

This clone was detected only once. The chain uses TRBV19 and TRBJ2-5; 9 bases fit TRBD1. Trimming at V came to 6 bases and at J to 9 bases, leaving 8 bases not matched to a gene. Germline loops: CDR1 LNHDA, CDR2 SQIVND (reference sequence). This CDR3 is built from 13 residues. The CDR3 spells CASSLSRDRAQYF. CDR3 coding DNA: TGTGCCAGTAGCCTCTCCCGGGACAGGGCCCAGTACTTC.

This sequence joins TRBV27 and TRBJ1-5, with TRBD1 as a possible D gene (6 bases). CDR1 and CDR2 (germline): MNHEY, SMNVEV (reference sequence). The CDR3 totals 16 residues. V was clipped by 5 bases and J by 0 bases, with 14 bases between them. CDR3 sequence (DNA): TGTGCCAGCAGTCCCGGACAGTATTATAGCAATCAGCCCCAGCATTTT. It codes for CASSPGQYYSNQPQHF.

The J gene is TRBJ2-1, the V gene TRBV27; D gene unclear. This CDR3 has 11 amino acids. CDR1 and CDR2 (germline): MNHEY, SMNVEV (reference sequence). V gave up 7 bases and J gave up 4 bases, with 5 bases separating them. DNA for the CDR3: TGTGCCAGCATACGGTACAATGAGCAGTTCTTC. Encoded protein: CASIRYNEQFF.

The V call is TRBV29-1, the J call TRBJ2-3; 7 bases line up with TRBD1. Trimming at V came to 4 bases and at J to 2 bases, leaving 6 bases not matched to a gene. Germline values: CDR1 SQVTM, CDR2 ANQGSEA. This CDR3 comprises 14 residues. The CDR3 loop is CSVATGANTDTQYF. The CDR3 region has the DNA TGCAGCGTTGCTACAGGGGCCAACACAGATACGCAGTATTTT.

The chain employs TRBV4-1 and TRBJ2-7, with TRBD2 matching over 10 bases. Germline V gene data show CDR1 as MGHRA and CDR2 as YSYEKL. V lost 4 bases and J lost 5; bases outside the gene matches: 2. The CDR3 extends over 13 amino acids. CDR3 in amino acids: CASSLGLANEQYF. The CDR3 bases are TGCGCCAGCAGCCTGGGACTAGCGAACGAGCAGTACTTC.

The chain joins TRBV7-3 to TRBJ2-5; 8 nucleotides line up with TRBD2. From germline, CDR1 is SGHTA and CDR2 FQGTGA. V was clipped by 5 bases and J by 9 bases; unmatched bases: 14. CDR3 length equals 15 residues. CDR3 DNA: TGTGCCAGCAGCCAAGCTGGGGCGGGGGGTTGGGCCCAGTACTTC. This sequence encodes CASSQAGAGGWAQYF. The complete variable domain, with remaining parts taken from reference TRBV7-3 and TRBJ2-5, reads GAGVSQTPSNKVTEKGKYVELRCDPISGHTALYWYRQSLGQGPEFLIYFQGTGAADDSGLPNDRFFAVRPEGSVSTLKIQRTERGDSAVYLCASSQAGAGGWAQYFGPGTRLLVL.

The sample holds a few counts of this clone. V usage is TRBV5-6 and J usage is TRBJ1-1; no clear D gene. Deletions cut 0 bases from V and 5 bases from J, with 11 bases between. The CDR3 contains 14 residues. Germline lookup yields CDR1 SGHDT and CDR2 YYEEEE. CDR3 sequence (DNA): TGTGCCAGCAGCTTGGGGGTGCGGAGGACTGAAGCTTTCTTT. Translated: CASSLGVRRTEAFF.

The chain carries TRBV7-2 and TRBJ2-7, with 12 bases matching TRBD2. CDR1 and CDR2 from the germline V gene are SGHTA and FQGNSA. The CDR3 is 18 residues long. V gave up 2 bases and J gave up 4 bases; unmatched junction bases: 12. The CDR3: CASSLIPGILAGGYEQYF. The DNA of the CDR3 is TGTGCCAGCAGCTTAATCCCCGGAATACTAGCGGGAGGTTACGAGCAGTACTTC.